The rows below give T cell receptor beta chains drawn from one sample of a study of T cells in Graves' hyperthyroidism and ophthalmopathy. Using its own MiXCR run on the multiplex PCR reads, TCRdb lists one record per CDR3 protein. The table has about 550,000 distinct CDR3 sequences, less than 25% seen once. Sequencing used blood. These receptors were obtained from a man aged 18 to 29 with Graves' hyperthyroidism. CDR3s include the opening cysteine and the closing phenylalanine or tryptophan. A D gene is named only where the DNA matches it firmly. Rows give clone size only sometimes, using once, few, many, or a class for an expanded clone.

TRBJ2-5 TRBD2 NA TRBV24-1 CATSDLGRGDGETQYF TGTGCCACCAGTGATTTGGGCCGGGGGGATGGAGAGACCCAGTACTTC
TRBJ2-5 TRBD2 NA TRBV12-3/TRBV12-4 CASSFRLAGGPGRQETQYF TGTGCCAGCAGTTTTCGACTAGCGGGGGGGCCCGGTCGACAAGAGACCCAGTACTTC
TRBJ1-5 TRBD1 many TRBV6-1 CASSPGARDRPQPQHF TGTGCCAGCAGCCCAGGTGCCCGGGACAGGCCTCAGCCCCAGCATTTT
TRBJ1-2 TRBD1 many TRBV6-4 CASRRTGGTDKNYGYTF TGTGCCAGCAGACGGACAGGGGGGACTGATAAGAACTATGGCTACACCTTC
TRBJ2-6 NA NA TRBV15 CATSGGAGANVLTF TGTGCCACCAGTGGAGGAGCTGGGGCCAACGTCCTGACTTTC
TRBJ2-7 NA many TRBV7-2 CASSPPTSSYEQYF TGTGCCAGCAGCCCCCCGACCAGCTCCTACGAGCAGTACTTC
TRBJ1-1 TRBD1 many TRBV2 CASTDREWNTEAFF TGTGCCAGCACCGACAGGGAGTGGAACACTGAAGCTTTCTTT
TRBJ1-1 TRBD1 NA TRBV19 CASSIPRDRGIKAFF TGTGCCAGTAGTATCCCCCGGGACAGGGGGATTAAAGCTTTCTTT
TRBJ2-7 NA NA TRBV30 CAWTGSYEQYF TGTGCCTGGACAGGCTCCTACGAGCAGTACTTC
TRBJ1-1 NA many TRBV28 CASSSSTNTEAFF TGTGCCAGCAGTTCGTCTACTAACACTGAAGCTTTCTTT
TRBJ2-2 TRBD1 NA TRBV29-1 CSVGQGVTGELFF TGCAGCGTGGGACAGGGGGTCACCGGGGAGCTGTTTTTT
TRBJ2-7 NA many TRBV19 CASSIDWGRRIYEQYF TGTGCCAGTAGTATTGATTGGGGCAGGAGGATCTACGAGCAGTACTTC
TRBJ1-2 NA few TRBV20-1 CSASTVSAYGYTF TGCAGTGCTTCGACCGTCTCGGCCTATGGCTACACCTTC